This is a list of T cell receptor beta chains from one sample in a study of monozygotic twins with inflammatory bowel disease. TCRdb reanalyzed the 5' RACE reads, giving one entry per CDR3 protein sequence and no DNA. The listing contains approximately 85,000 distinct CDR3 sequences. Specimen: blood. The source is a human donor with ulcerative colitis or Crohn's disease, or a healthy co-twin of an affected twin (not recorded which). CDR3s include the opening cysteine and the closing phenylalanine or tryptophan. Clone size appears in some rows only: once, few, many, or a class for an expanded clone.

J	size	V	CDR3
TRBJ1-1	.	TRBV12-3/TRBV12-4	CASSFSGTPGFGAFF
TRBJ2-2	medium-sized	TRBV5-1	CASGVAQQNTGELFF
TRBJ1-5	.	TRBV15	CATSRAENQPQHF
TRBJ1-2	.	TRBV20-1	CSASDFSRQGNGYTF
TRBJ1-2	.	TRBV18	CASSPEQGRGYTF
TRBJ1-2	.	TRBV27	CASTPNWGGNYGYTF
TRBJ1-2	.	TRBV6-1	CASSRGGGTLSGGYTF
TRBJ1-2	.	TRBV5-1	CASSLGTVGNYGYTF
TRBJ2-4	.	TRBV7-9	CASSFAGMINIQYF
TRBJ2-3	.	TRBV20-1	CSANDGTGGTDTQYF
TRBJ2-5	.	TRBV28	CASSFPSLETQYF
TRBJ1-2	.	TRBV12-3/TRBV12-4	CASSFRTVSNYGYTF
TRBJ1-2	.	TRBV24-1	CATSLEGSYGYTF
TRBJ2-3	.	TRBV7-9	CASSRDGTDTQYF
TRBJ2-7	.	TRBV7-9	CASSLPGVPYEQYF
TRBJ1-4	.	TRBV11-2	CASSRSSTEKLFF
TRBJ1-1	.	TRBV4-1	CASSQDPQTEAFF
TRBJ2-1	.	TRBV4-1	CASSPDQGIYNEQFF
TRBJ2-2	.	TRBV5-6	CASSSWTVRTGELFF
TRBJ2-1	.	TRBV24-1	CATSGAETGINEQFF
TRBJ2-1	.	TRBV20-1	CSASEAGRLYNEQFF
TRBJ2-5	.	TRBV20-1	CSARRTQETQYF
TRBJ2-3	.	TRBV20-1	CSAREFGGPSTDTQYF
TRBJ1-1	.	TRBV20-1	CSVLPGKGQGHAEAFF
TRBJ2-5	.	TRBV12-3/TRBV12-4	CASSFGPGGETQYF
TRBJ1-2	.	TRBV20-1	CSAMVPGQLYYGYTF
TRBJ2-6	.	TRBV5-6	CASSLIPGPSGANVLTF
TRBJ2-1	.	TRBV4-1	CASSPTGYEQFF
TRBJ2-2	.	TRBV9	CASSPDRAGELFF
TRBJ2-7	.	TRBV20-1	CSARGQGALYEQYF
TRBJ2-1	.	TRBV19	CASSGQAYNEQFF
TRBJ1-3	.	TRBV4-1	CASSQQGQGLRNTIYF
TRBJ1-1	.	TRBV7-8	CASSSNSGPEAFF